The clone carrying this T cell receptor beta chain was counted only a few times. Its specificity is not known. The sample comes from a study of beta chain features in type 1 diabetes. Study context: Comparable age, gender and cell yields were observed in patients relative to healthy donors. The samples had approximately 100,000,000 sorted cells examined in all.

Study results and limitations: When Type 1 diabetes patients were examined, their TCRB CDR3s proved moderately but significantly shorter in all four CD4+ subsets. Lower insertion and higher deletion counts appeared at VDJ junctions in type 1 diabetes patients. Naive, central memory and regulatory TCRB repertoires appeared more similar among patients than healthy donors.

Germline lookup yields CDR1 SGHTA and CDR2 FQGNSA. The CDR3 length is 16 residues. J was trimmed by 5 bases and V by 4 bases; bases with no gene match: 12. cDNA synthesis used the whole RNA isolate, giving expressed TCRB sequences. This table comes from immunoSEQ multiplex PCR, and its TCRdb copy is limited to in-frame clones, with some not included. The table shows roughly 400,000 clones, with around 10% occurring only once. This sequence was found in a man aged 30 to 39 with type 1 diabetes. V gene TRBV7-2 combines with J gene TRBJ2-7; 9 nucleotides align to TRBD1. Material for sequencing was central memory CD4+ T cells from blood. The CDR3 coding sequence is TGTGCCAGCAGCTCCAGCCCGGGACAGGGACGGGACGAGCAGTACTTC. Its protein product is CASSSSPGQGRDEQYF. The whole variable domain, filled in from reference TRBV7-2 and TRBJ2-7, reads GAGVSQSPSNKVTEKGKDVELRCDPISGHTALYWYRQSLGQGLEFLIYFQGNSAPDKSGLPSDRFSAERTGGSVSTLTIQRTQQEDSAVYLCASSSSPGQGRDEQYFGPGTRLTVT.